This entry is about one TCR beta chain. This sample is drawn from a study of blood T cell repertoires in COVID-19. Study information: COVID-19 samples, acute and convalescent, were from the United States, Italy and Spain.

The trim removed 1 base at V and 0 bases at J, leaving 5 bases unmatched. Germline CDR1 is SEHNR and CDR2 is FQNEAQ (reference sequence). This CDR3 contains 17 residues. This table comes from immunoSEQ multiplex PCR, and its TCRdb copy is limited to in-frame clones, with some not included. This table has 390,000 or so clones, around 87% appearing once. Living in 24 US areas, the participants were between roughly 18 and 95 years of age. Clinical history as reported by participants underpinned cohort assignment. What the recovered Cohort 3 donors had was two negative PCRs, clearance, or symptom resolution.

The chain couples TRBV7-9 to TRBJ1-5; 8 bases line up with TRBD1. The sequence was obtained from a man between 18 and 29 years old who had recovered from COVID-19. The sample taken for sequencing was PBMCs or T cells enriched from blood (not recorded which). This CDR3 is CASSLVGTGLSNQPQHF. CDR3 in DNA: TGTGCCAGCAGCTTAGTCGGGACAGGCCTTAGCAATCAGCCCCAGCATTTT.